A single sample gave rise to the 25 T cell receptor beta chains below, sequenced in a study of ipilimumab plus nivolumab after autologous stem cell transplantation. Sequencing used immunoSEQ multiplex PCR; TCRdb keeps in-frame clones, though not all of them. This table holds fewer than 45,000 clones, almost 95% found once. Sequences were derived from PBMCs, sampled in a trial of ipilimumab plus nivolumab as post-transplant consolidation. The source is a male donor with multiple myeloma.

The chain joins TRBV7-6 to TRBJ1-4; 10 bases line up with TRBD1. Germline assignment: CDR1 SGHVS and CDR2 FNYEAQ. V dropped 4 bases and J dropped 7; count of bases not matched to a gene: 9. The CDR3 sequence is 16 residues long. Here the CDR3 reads CASSSGTGEWIEKLFF. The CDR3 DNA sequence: TGTGCCAGCAGCTCCGGGACAGGGGAGTGGATTGAAAAACTGTTTTTT. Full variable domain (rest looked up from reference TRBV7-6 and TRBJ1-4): GAGVSQSPRYKVTKRGQDVALRCDPISGHVSLYWYRQALGQGPEFLTYFNYEAQQDKSGLPNDRFSAERPEGSISTLTIQRTEQRDSAMYRCASSSGTGEWIEKLFFGSGTQLSVL.

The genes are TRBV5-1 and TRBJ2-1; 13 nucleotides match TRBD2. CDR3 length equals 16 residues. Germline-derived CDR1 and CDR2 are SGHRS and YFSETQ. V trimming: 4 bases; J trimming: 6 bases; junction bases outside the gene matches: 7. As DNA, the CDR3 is TGCGCCAGCAGCAATCCACTAGCGGGAGGGCTCAATGAGCAGTTCTTC. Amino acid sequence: CASSNPLAGGLNEQFF.

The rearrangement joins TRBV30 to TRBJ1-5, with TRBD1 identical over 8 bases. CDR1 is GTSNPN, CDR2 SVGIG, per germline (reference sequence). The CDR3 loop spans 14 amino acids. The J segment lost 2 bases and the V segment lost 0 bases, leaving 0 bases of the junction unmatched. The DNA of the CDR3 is TGTGCCTGGAGTGTACAGGGGGGCAATCAGCCCCAGCATTTT. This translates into CAWSVQGGNQPQHF.

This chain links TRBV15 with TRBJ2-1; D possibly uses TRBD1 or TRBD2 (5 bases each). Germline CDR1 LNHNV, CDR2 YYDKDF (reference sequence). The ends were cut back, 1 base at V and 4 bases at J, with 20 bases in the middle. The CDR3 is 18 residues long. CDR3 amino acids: CATSRGLGPRVAYNEQFF. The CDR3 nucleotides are TGTGCCACCAGCAGAGGGCTGGGACCCAGGGTAGCTTACAATGAGCAGTTCTTC.

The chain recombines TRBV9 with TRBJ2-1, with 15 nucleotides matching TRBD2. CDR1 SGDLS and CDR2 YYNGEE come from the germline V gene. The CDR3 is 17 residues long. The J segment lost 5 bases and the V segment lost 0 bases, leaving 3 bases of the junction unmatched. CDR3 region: CASSVDGTSGGHNEQFF. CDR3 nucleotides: TGTGCCAGCAGCGTAGACGGGACTAGCGGGGGGCACAATGAGCAGTTCTTC.

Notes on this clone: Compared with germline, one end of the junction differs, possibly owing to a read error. The CDR3 loop is CAGSVGGTNYGYTF. The CDR3, as DNA: TGTGCCGGCAGTGTGGGCGGGACCAACTATGGCTACACCTTC. The chain recombines TRBV6-1 with TRBJ1-2, with D possibly being TRBD1 (5 bases). CDR1 MNHNS and CDR2 SASEGT come from the germline V gene. The CDR3 length is 14 residues.

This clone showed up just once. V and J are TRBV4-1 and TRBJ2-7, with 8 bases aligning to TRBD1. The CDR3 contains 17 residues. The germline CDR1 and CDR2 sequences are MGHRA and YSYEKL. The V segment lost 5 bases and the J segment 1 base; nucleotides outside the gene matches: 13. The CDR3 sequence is CASSLLKGQARSYEQYF. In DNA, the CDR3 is TGCGCCAGCAGCTTACTCAAGGGACAGGCACGGTCCTACGAGCAGTACTTC.

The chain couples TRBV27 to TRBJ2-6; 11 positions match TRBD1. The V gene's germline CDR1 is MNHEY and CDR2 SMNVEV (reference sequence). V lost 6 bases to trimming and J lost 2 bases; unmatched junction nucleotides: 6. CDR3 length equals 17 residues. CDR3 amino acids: CASSPGTGGPGANVLTF. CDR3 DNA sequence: TGTGCCAGCAGCCCCGGGACAGGGGGGCCTGGGGCCAACGTCCTGACTTTC. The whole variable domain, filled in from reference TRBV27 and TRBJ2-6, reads EAQVTQNPRYLITVTGKKLTVTCSQNMNHEYMSWYRQDPGLGLRQIYYSMNVEVTDKGDVPEGYKVSRKEKRNFPLILESPSPNQTSLYFCASSPGTGGPGANVLTFGAGSRLTVL.

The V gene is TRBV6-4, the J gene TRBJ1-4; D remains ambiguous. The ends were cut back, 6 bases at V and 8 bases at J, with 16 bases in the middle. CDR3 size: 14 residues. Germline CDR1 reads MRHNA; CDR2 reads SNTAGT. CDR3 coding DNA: TGTGCCAGCAGCGTAGATATGGGCCAGGAAAAACTGTTTTTT. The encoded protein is CASSVDMGQEKLFF.

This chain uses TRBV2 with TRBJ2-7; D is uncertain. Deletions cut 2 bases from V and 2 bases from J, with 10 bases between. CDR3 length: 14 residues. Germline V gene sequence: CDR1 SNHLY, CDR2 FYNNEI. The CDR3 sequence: CASSESPGAYEQYF. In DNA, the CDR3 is TGTGCCAGCAGTGAAAGTCCGGGCGCCTACGAGCAGTACTTC.

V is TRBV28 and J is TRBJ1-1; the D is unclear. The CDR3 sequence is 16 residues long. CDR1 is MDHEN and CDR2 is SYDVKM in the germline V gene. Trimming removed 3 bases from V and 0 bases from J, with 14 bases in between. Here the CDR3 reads CASSLGYGVVNTEAFF. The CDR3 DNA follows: TGTGCCAGCAGTTTGGGCTACGGGGTAGTGAACACTGAAGCTTTCTTT.

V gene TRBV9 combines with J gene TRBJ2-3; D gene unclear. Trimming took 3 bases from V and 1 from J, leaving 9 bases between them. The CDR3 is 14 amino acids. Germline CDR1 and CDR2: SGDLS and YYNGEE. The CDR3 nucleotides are TGTGCCAGCAGCGCTTTTGGGGGCACAGATACGCAGTATTTT. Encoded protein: CASSAFGGTDTQYF.

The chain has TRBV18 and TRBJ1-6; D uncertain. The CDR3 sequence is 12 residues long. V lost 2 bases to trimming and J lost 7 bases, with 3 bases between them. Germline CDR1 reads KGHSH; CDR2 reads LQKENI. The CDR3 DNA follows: TGTGCCAGCTCACCATCAAATTCACCCCTCCACTTT. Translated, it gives CASSPSNSPLHF.

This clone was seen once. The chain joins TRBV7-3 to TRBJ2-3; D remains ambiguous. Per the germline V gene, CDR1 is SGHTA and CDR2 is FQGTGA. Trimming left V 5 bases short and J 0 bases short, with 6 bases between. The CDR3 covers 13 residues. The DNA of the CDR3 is TGTGCCAGCAGCAAGGGAAGCACAGATACGCAGTATTTT. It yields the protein CASSKGSTDTQYF.

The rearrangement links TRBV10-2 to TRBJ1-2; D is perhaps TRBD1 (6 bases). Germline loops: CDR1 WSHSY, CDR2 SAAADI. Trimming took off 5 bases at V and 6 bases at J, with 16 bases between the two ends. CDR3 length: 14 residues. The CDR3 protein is CASSLPGGLDGYTF. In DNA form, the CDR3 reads TGCGCCAGCAGTCTCCCGGGGGGGCTCGATGGCTACACCTTC.

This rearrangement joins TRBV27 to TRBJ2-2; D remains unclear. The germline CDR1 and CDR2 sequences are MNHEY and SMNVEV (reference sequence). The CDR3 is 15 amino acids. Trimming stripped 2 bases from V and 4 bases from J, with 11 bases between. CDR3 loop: CASSLGTYGTGELFF. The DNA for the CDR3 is TGTGCCAGCAGTTTAGGCACTTACGGCACCGGGGAGCTGTTTTTT.

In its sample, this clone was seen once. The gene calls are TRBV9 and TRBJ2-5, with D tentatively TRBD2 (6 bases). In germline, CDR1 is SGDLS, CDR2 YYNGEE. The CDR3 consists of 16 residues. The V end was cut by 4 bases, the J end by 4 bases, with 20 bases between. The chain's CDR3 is CASSWGLGGGGETQYF. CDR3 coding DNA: TGTGCCAGCAGCTGGGGCCTGGGGGGAGGCGGAGAGACCCAGTACTTC.

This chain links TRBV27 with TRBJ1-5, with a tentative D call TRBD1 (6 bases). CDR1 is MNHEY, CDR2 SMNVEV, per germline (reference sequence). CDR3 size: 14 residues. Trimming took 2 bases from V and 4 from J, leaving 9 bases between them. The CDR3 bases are TGTGCCAGCAGTTTACAGGGGCCGAATCAGCCCCAGCATTTT. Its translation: CASSLQGPNQPQHF.

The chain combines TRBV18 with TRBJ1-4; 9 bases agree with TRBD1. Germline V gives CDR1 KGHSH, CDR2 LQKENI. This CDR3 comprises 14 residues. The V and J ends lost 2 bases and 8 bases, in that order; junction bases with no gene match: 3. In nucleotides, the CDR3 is TGTGCCAGCTCACCAAGGACAGGGGAAGAAAAACTGTTTTTT. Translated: CASSPRTGEEKLFF.

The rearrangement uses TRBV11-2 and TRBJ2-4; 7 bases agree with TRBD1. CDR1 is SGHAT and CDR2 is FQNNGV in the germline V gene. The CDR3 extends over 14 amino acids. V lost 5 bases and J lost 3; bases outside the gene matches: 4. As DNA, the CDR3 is TGTGCCAGCAGCGCACAGGGGAGCAAAAACATTCAGTACTTC. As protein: CASSAQGSKNIQYF. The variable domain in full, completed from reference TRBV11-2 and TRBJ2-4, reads EAGVAQSPRYKIIEKRQSVAFWCNPISGHATLYWYQQILGQGPKLLIQFQNNGVVDDSQLPKDRFSAERLKGVDSTLKIQPAKLEDSAVYLCASSAQGSKNIQYFGAGTRLSVL.

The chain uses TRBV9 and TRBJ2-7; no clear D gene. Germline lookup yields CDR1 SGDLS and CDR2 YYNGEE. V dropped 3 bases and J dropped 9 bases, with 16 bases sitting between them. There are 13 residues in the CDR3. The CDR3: CASSALGQQRQYF. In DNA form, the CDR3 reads TGTGCCAGCAGCGCCCTTGGTCAGCAGCGGCAGTACTTC.

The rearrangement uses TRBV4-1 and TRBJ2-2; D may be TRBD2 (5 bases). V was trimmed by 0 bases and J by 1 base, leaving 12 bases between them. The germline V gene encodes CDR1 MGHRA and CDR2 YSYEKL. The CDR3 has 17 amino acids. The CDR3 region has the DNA TGCGCCAGCAGCCAAGAAGGACTCACGAAGAACACCGGGGAGCTGTTTTTT. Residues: CASSQEGLTKNTGELFF.

As DNA, the CDR3 is TGTGCCAGCAGTCAAGCGGGGGGGACCGGGGAGCTGTTTTTT. It translates to CASSQAGGTGELFF. J is TRBJ2-2 and V is TRBV6-6, with 10 bases matching TRBD2. The trim removed 5 bases at V and 5 bases at J, leaving 2 bases unmatched. The V gene's germline CDR1 is MNHNY and CDR2 SVGAGI (reference sequence). This CDR3 contains 14 residues.

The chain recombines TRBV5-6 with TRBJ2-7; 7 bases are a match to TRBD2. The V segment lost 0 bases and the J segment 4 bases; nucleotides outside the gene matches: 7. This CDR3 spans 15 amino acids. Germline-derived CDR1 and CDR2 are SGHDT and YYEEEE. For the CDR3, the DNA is TGTGCCAGCAGCTTGGGGACCGGACTAGTGTACGAGCAGTACTTC. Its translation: CASSLGTGLVYEQYF.

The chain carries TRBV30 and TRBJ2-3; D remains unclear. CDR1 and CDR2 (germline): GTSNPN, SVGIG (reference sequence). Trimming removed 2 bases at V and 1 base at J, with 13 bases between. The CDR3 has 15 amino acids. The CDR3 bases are TGTGCCTGGAGTAGAAGGCGTCACGGCACAGATACGCAGTATTTT. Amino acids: CAWSRRRHGTDTQYF.